This T cell receptor (beta chain) was found in a study of vaccination and CD4 T cells after COVID-19. Study-wide background: The authors used overlapping spike peptides from SARS-CoV-2, HCoV-NL63, HCoV-OC43 and HCoV-229E to stimulate cells.

V trimming: 1 base; J trimming: 0 bases; junction bases outside the gene matches: 5. Germline-derived CDR1 and CDR2 are SGHKS and YYEKEE (reference sequence). This CDR3 comprises 16 residues. The Oncomine TCR Beta short-read assay was what sequenced the DNA obtained from cultured CD4+ T cells. Via MiXCR, TCRdb re-called the PCR reads, giving one row per CDR3 protein. The table records about 20,000 distinct CDR3 sequences, about three fifths of them present only once. Only a few counts were recorded for this clonotype. Its specificity is unknown. Treatment reported: approximately nine-day PBMC culture with coronavirus spike peptide pools or control peptides (ViraFEST assay).

The J gene is TRBJ2-3, the V gene TRBV5-5; 7 nucleotides align to TRBD2. Sequenced sample: CD4+ T cells from blood, cultured in vitro. This receptor was taken from a human donor who had recovered from COVID-19. The CDR3 DNA reads as TGTGCCAGCAGCTTGAGTAGCGGGCCGAGCACAGATACGCAGTATTTT. Encoded protein: CASSLSSGPSTDTQYF.